These 26 T cell receptor beta chains share one sample of origin, sequenced in a study of T cell responses to AZD1222 COVID-19 vaccine. TCRdb keeps only in-frame clones here, not all; method: immunoSEQ multiplex PCR. The profile shows around 99,000 clones, roughly nine tenths of them singletons. The sequencing here drew on peripheral blood, taken on day 0 of AZD1222 vaccination. The source is an adult in good health.

DNA for the CDR3: TGTGCCAGCTCACCAGACAGCGTTTATGGCTACACCTTC. Protein: CASSPDSVYGYTF. V and J are TRBV18 and TRBJ1-2; TRBD1 is a possible D gene (5 bases). CDR1 is KGHSH, CDR2 LQKENI, per germline. The CDR3 consists of 13 residues. V lost 2 bases to trimming and J lost 5 bases, with 9 bases between them.

The chain couples TRBV19 to TRBJ2-1, with a possible D match to TRBD2 (7 bases). The CDR3 loop spans 16 amino acids. Germline lookup yields CDR1 LNHDA and CDR2 SQIVND (reference sequence). Trimming removed 4 bases from V and 2 bases from J, with 15 bases in between. Here the CDR3 reads CASSTPGGPTYNEQFF. CDR3 coding DNA: TGTGCCAGTAGTACACCGGGGGGCCCAACCTACAATGAGCAGTTCTTC.

The rearrangement joins TRBV2 to TRBJ1-1, with D uncertain. The CDR3 consists of 15 residues. The V end lost 8 bases, the J end lost 0 bases, and 16 bases lay between the germline ends. Per germline, CDR1 SNHLY and CDR2 FYNNEI. The CDR3 reads CASVLEGSMNTEAFF. DNA for the CDR3: TGTGCCAGCGTTTTGGAGGGATCCATGAACACTGAAGCTTTCTTT.

This chain joins TRBV7-8 and TRBJ1-1, with D tentatively TRBD1 (6 bases). The ends were cut back, 5 bases at V and 4 bases at J, with 11 bases in the middle. This CDR3 contains 13 residues. Germline CDR1 SGHVS, CDR2 FQNEAQ. CDR3 sequence: CASSTRGGTEAFF. The CDR3 DNA is TGTGCCAGCAGCACTAGGGGGGGCACTGAAGCTTTCTTT.

The genes are TRBV5-4 and TRBJ2-7; D is unclear. CDR1 SGHNT and CDR2 YYREEE come from the germline V gene (reference sequence). V lost 1 base to trimming and J lost 5 bases, with 4 bases between them. CDR3 size: 11 residues. CDR3: CASSLMNEQYF. In DNA, the CDR3 is TGTGCCAGCAGCTTGATGAACGAGCAGTACTTC.

The chain uses TRBV5-6 and TRBJ1-4, with 8 bases that match TRBD1. CDR1 is SGHDT, CDR2 YYEEEE, per germline. The CDR3 totals 16 residues. The V and J ends lost 0 bases and 5 bases, in that order; junction bases with no gene match: 6. In DNA, the CDR3 is TGTGCCAGCAGCTTGGGGCCCAGGGGGCGGAATGAAAAACTGTTTTTT. It translates to CASSLGPRGRNEKLFF. The whole variable domain, remainder taken from reference TRBV5-6 and TRBJ1-4, is DAGVTQSPTHLIKTRGQQVTLRCSPKSGHDTVSWYQQALGQGPQFIFQYYEEEERQRGNFPDRFSGHQFPNYSSELNVNALLLGDSALYLCASSLGPRGRNEKLFFGSGTQLSVL.

This chain uses TRBV19 with TRBJ1-1, with 9 bases aligning to TRBD1. The germline V gene has CDR1 LNHDA and CDR2 SQIVND (reference sequence). The CDR3 is 14 amino acids. The J segment lost 3 bases and the V segment lost 3 bases, leaving 2 bases of the junction unmatched. Here the CDR3 DNA reads TGTGCCAGTAGTATCTGGACAGGGGACACTGAAGCTTTCTTT. Protein product: CASSIWTGDTEAFF.

This sequence joins TRBV28 and TRBJ1-4, with 8 bases that match TRBD1. CDR1 is MDHEN, CDR2 SYDVKM, per germline. Trimming cost V 6 bases and J 7 bases; bases outside gene matches: 7. The CDR3 sequence is 14 residues long. The CDR3 DNA is TGTGCCAGCAGCACACAGGGGGGGAGTGAAAAACTGTTTTTT. The encoded protein is CASSTQGGSEKLFF.

This sequence joins TRBV19 and TRBJ1-5; 8 nucleotides align to TRBD1. Germline V gene lookup returns CDR1 LNHDA and CDR2 SQIVND (reference sequence). The V gene end was trimmed by 4 bases and the J gene end by 2 bases; junction bases not matched to a gene: 1. The CDR3 has 14 residues. CDR3: CASSKGQGNQPQHF. CDR3 nucleotides: TGTGCCAGTAGTAAGGGACAGGGCAATCAGCCCCAGCATTTT. The full variable domain, its missing parts supplied by reference TRBV19 and TRBJ1-5, is DGGITQSPKYLFRKEGQNVTLSCEQNLNHDAMYWYRQDPGQGLRLIYYSQIVNDFQKGDIAEGYSVSREKKESFPLTVTSAQKNPTAFYLCASSKGQGNQPQHFGDGTRLSIL.

The chain couples TRBV5-1 to TRBJ1-3; TRBD1 might be the D (5 bases). Germline V gene lookup returns CDR1 SGHRS and CDR2 YFSETQ. CDR3 length equals 15 residues. The V gene lost 3 bases and the J gene lost 4 bases, with 14 bases spanning the gap. CDR3 bases: TGCGCCAGCAGCTCGGACGGGGGGAAGGGAAACACCATATATTTT. Its translation: CASSSDGGKGNTIYF.

J is TRBJ1-6 and V is TRBV4-1; no definite D call. The germline V and J ends were trimmed by 1 base and 9 bases, with 7 bases remaining between them. Germline V lookup: CDR1 MGHRA, CDR2 YSYEKL. This CDR3 region has 13 residues. CDR3 sequence: CASSQVGSSPLHF. For the CDR3, the DNA is TGCGCCAGCAGCCAAGTAGGGAGTTCACCCCTCCACTTT.

The chain recombines TRBV24-1 with TRBJ2-7; possibly TRBD1 for D (6 bases). Trimming pared 3 bases from V and 1 base from J, leaving 12 bases between. Per germline, CDR1 KGHDR and CDR2 SFDVKD. The CDR3 length is 15 residues. The CDR3 DNA reads TGTGCCACCAGTGATCCTAGGACAGATTCCTACGAGCAGTACTTC. It encodes CATSDPRTDSYEQYF.

V is TRBV7-8 and J is TRBJ2-3; D is possibly TRBD2 (5 bases). Trimming removed 6 bases from V and 2 bases from J, with 15 bases in between. The CDR3 has 15 amino acids. Germline lookup yields CDR1 SGHVS and CDR2 FQNEAQ. CDR3 DNA sequence: TGTGCCAGCAGTCGCCAAGGACTCATCACAGATACGCAGTATTTT. It codes for CASSRQGLITDTQYF.

The V gene is TRBV18, the J gene TRBJ2-2; TRBD1 is a possible D gene (6 bases). The V end lost 6 bases, the J end lost 5 bases, and 13 bases lay between the germline ends. The CDR3 is made up of 14 amino acids. Looked up from germline, CDR1 is KGHSH and CDR2 is LQKENI. DNA for the CDR3: TGTGCCAGCTCCCTGAACAGGGCTACCGGGGAGCTGTTTTTT. It specifies CASSLNRATGELFF.

This clone was recorded once. The rearrangement links TRBV3-1 (or the pseudogene TRBV3-2) to TRBJ2-7; 11 nucleotides agree with TRBD1. Germline values: CDR1 LGHDT, CDR2 YNNKEL (reference sequence). The J segment lost 6 bases and the V segment lost 7 bases, leaving 8 bases of the junction unmatched. The CDR3 spans 14 residues. CDR3 coding DNA: TGTGCCAGCACTCCAGGACAGGGGGCCGGCGAGCAGTACTTC. Translating gives CASTPGQGAGEQYF.

This clone was picked up a small number of times. J is TRBJ2-2 and V is TRBV2; D perhaps matches TRBD2 (5 bases). CDR3 length equals 13 residues. Germline-derived CDR1 and CDR2 are SNHLY and FYNNEI. V dropped 6 bases and J dropped 5 bases, with 10 bases sitting between them. The CDR3 region is CASSPRGTGELFF. DNA for the CDR3: TGTGCCAGCAGCCCTCGGGGTACCGGGGAGCTGTTTTTT.

The chain has TRBV21-1 and TRBJ2-7; TRBD1 was called by the table and not checked on the DNA. TRBV21-1 is reported as a pseudogene. The CDR3 has 13 residues. Here the CDR3 DNA reads TGTGCCCCGCGAGGCAGGGTATCCTACGAGCAGTACTTC. Its translation is CAPRGRVSYEQYF.

V gene TRBV11-2 combines with J gene TRBJ1-4, with TRBD1 identical over 7 bases. J lost 10 bases, V lost 3 bases, and 11 bases had no gene match. This CDR3 has 15 residues. Germline CDR1 and CDR2: SGHAT and FQNNGV. CDR3 residues: CASSFSTGNVGKLFF. The CDR3 nucleotides read TGTGCCAGCAGCTTCTCGACAGGGAACGTTGGAAAACTGTTTTTT.

The chain is built from TRBV6-5 and TRBJ2-7; TRBD1 aligns across 7 bases. From germline, CDR1 is MNHEY and CDR2 SVGAGI. The CDR3 spans 12 residues. V was clipped by 10 bases and J by 5 bases; unmatched bases: 8. This CDR3 reads CATTDRVHEQYF. CDR3 bases: TGTGCCACCACCGACAGGGTCCACGAGCAGTACTTC.

This chain connects TRBV7-2 to TRBJ1-1; no definite D call. Germline V lookup: CDR1 SGHTA, CDR2 FQGNSA. The ends were cut back, 0 bases at V and 0 bases at J, with 11 bases in the middle. This CDR3 has 16 amino acids. The DNA for the CDR3 is TGTGCCAGCAGCTTAGCGGTTTTCGGGGTGAACACTGAAGCTTTCTTT. Translated, it gives CASSLAVFGVNTEAFF.

The rearrangement links TRBV6-2 or TRBV6-3 to TRBJ1-5; D is possibly TRBD1 (6 bases). V lost 5 bases, J lost 4 bases, and 9 bases lay in between. The length of the CDR3 is 13 residues. Per the germline V gene, CDR1 is MNHEY and CDR2 is SVGEGT. The CDR3 sequence: CASSKQGNQPQHF. The CDR3 bases are TGTGCCAGCAGTAAACAGGGAAATCAGCCCCAGCATTTT.

This chain connects TRBV2 to TRBJ1-5, with D tentatively TRBD1 (5 bases). From germline, CDR1 is SNHLY and CDR2 FYNNEI. The CDR3 totals 13 residues. V dropped 6 bases and J dropped 4 bases, with 10 bases sitting between them. The chain's CDR3 is CASSATGNQPQHF. In nucleotides, the CDR3 is TGTGCCAGCAGCGCCACAGGTAATCAGCCCCAGCATTTT.

The V and J genes are TRBV10-3 and TRBJ2-1; the D call may be TRBD1 or TRBD2 (7 bases each). V shed 11 bases and J shed 5 bases, with 19 bases lying between them. Per germline, CDR1 ENHRY and CDR2 SYGVKD. The CDR3 spans 14 residues. This chain's CDR3 is CAHRGDSENNEQFF. The CDR3, as DNA: TGTGCCCACCGGGGGGACAGCGAGAACAATGAGCAGTTCTTC.

V gene TRBV5-1 combines with J gene TRBJ1-6, with a possible D match to TRBD1 (5 bases). V was trimmed by 10 bases and J by 7 bases, leaving 24 bases between them. The length of the CDR3 is 16 residues. The V gene's germline CDR1 is SGHRS and CDR2 YFSETQ. This CDR3 reads CASRPEGISINSPLHF. The CDR3 DNA is TGCGCCTCCCGACCGGAGGGGATTTCTATAAATTCACCCCTCCACTTT.

CDR3 nucleotides: TGTGCCAGCAGCCTAAATTCACCCCTCCACTTT. This translates into CASSLNSPLHF. V gene TRBV3-1 (or the pseudogene TRBV3-2) combines with J gene TRBJ1-6, with D unclear. The CDR3 loop spans 11 amino acids. The germline V and J ends were trimmed by 4 bases and 7 bases, with 2 bases remaining between them. CDR1 and CDR2 (germline): LGHDT, YNNKEL (reference sequence).

V is TRBV14 and J is TRBJ2-7; D is perhaps TRBD1 (5 bases). Per the germline V gene, CDR1 is SGHDN and CDR2 is FVKESK. Trimming cost V 0 bases and J 2 bases, with 14 bases left between them. The CDR3 sequence is 16 residues long. Here the CDR3 DNA reads TGTGCCAGCAGCCAAGATCTCCGTCAGGGTACCTACGAGCAGTACTTC. Translation gives CASSQDLRQGTYEQYF. The full variable domain, completed using reference TRBV14 and TRBJ2-7, is EAGVTQFPSHSVIEKGQTVTLRCDPISGHDNLYWYRRVMGKEIKFLLHFVKESKQDESGMPNNRFLAERTGGTYSTLKVQPAELEDSGVYFCASSQDLRQGTYEQYFGPGTRLTVT.